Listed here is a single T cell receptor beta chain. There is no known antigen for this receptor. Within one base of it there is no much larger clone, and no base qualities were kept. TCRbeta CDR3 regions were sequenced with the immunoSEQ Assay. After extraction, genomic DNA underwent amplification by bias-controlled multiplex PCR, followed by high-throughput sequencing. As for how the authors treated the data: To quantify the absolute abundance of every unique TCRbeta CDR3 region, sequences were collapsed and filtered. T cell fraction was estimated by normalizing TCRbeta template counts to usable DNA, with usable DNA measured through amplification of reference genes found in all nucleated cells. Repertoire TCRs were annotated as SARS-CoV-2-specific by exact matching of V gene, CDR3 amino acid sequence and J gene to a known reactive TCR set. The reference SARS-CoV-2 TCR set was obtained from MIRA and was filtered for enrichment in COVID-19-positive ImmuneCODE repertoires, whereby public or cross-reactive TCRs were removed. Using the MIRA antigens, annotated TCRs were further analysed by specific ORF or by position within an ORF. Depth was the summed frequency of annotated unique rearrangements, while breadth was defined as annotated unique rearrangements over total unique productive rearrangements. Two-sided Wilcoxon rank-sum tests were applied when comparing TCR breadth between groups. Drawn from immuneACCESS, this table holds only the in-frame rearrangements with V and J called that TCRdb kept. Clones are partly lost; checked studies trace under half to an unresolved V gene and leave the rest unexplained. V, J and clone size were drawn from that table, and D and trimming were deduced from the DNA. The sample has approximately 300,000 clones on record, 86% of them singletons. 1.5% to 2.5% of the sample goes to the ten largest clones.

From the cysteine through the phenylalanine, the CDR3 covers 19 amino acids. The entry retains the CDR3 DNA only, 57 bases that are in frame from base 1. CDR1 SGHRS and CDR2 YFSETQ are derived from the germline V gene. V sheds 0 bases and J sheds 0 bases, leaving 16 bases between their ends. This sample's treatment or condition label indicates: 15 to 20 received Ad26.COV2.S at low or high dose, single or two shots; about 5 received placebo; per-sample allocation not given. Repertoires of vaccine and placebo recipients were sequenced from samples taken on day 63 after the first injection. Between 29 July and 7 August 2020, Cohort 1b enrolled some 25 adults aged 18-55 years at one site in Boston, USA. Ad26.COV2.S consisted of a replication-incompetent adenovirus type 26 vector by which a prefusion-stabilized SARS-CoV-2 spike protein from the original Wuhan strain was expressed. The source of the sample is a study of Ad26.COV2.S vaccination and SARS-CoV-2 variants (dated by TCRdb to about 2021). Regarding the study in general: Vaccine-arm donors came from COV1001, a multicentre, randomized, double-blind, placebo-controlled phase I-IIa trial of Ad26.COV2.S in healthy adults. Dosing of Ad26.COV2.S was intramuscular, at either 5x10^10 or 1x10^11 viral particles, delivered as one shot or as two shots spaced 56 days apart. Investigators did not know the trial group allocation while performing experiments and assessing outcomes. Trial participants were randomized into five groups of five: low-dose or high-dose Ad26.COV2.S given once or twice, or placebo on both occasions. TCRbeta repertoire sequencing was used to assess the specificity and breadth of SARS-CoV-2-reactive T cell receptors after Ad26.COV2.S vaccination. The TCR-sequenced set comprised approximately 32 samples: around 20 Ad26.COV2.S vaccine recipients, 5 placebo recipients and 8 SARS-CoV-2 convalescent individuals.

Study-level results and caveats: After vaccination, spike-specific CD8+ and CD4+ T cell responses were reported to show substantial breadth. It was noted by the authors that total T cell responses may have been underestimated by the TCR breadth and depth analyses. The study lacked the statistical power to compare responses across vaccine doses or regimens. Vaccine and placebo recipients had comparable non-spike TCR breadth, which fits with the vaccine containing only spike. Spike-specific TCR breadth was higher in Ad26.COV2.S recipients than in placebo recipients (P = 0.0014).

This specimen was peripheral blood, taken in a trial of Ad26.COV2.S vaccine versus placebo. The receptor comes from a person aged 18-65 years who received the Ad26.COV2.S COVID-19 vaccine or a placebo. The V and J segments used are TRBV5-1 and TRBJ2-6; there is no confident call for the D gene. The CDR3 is CASSLDPGSSSSGANVLTF. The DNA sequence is TGCGCCAGCAGCTTGGATCCGGGCTCCTCTTCCTCTGGGGCCAACGTCCTGACTTTC.